This T cell receptor beta chain was sequenced in a study of brain T cells in children with intractable seizures. V lost 4 bases, J lost 7 bases, and 16 bases lay in between. CDR3 size: 14 residues. CDR1 and CDR2 from the germline V gene are SQVTM and ANQGSEA. Time point in this sample: blood from clinic visit 5 months post-surgery; TSC patient then seizure free. Sequencing was performed with immunoSEQ multiplex PCR; in TCRdb, only in-frame clones are kept and a portion is missing. The data show 300,000 to 400,000 clones, over 85% seen once. The TCR originated in a boy under two years old with tuberous sclerosis and intractable seizures. This specimen was peripheral blood, taken about 5 months after surgery. J is TRBJ1-4 and V is TRBV29-1; a possible D gene is TRBD1 (5 bases). This CDR3 reads CSVAYIGVGEKLFF. DNA for the CDR3: TGCAGCGTTGCCTATATAGGGGTCGGTGAAAAACTGTTTTTT.